This TCR beta chain is drawn from a study of CD8+CD57+ T cells in acquired aplastic anemia. Looking at the study overall: Sorted CD4+ plus CD8+ cells gave DNA averaging approximately 2.9 ug.

The authors sequenced patients whose flow cytometry had shown CD8+CD57+ cell expansion. The enrolled patients all had severe acquired aplastic anemia. CDR1 and CDR2 (germline): SGHVS, FQNEAQ. V dropped 4 bases and J dropped 3; count of bases not matched to a gene: 7. The CDR3 loop spans 15 amino acids. Profiling that covered TCR beta VDJ and CDR3 relied on genomic DNA as its template. Each CDR3 protein gets one entry after TCRdb re-called the reads with MiXCR. The table records 200,000 to 250,000 distinct CDR3 sequences, more than 55% of them present only once. The TCR originated in a human donor with aplastic anemia. V usage is TRBV7-8 and J usage is TRBJ2-7, with 9 bases lining up with TRBD1. The sequencing input was sorted CD4+, CD8+, or CD8+CD57+ T cells (not recorded which) from PBMCs. The DNA for the CDR3 is TGTGCCAGCAGCTCCGGGACAGGGAATTTCTACGAGCAGTACTTC. Protein sequence: CASSSGTGNFYEQYF.